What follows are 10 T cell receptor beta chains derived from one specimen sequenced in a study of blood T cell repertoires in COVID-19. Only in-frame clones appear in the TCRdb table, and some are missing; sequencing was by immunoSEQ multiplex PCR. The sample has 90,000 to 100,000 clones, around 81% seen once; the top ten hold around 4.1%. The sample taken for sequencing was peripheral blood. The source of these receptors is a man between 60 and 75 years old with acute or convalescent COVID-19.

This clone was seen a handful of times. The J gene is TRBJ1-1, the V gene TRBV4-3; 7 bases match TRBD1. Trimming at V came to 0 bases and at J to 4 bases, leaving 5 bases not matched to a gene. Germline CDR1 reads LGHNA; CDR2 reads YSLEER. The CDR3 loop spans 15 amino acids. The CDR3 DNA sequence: TGCGCCAGCAGCCAAGATCTCGCAGGGGGCACTGAAGCTTTCTTT. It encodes CASSQDLAGGTEAFF.

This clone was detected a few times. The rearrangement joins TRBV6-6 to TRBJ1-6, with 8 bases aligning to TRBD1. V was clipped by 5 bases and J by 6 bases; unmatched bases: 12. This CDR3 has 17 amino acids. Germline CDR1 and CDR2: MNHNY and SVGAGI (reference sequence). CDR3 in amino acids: CASSLGQGKVSNSPLHF. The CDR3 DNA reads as TGTGCCAGCAGTCTAGGACAGGGCAAAGTGAGTAATTCACCCCTCCACTTT.

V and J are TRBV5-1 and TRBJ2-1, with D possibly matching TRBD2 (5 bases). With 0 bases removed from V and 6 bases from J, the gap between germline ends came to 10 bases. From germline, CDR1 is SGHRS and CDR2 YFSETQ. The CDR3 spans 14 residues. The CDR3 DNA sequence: TGCGCCAGCAGCTTGGAAGGCGGAGGCAATGAGCAGTTCTTC. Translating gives CASSLEGGGNEQFF.

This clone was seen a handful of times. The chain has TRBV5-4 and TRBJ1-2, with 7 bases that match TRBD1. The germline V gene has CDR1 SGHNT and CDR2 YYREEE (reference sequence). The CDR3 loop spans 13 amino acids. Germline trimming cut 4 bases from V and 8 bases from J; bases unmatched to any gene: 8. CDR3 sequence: CASSLQGVRGYTF. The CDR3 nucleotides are TGTGCCAGCAGCCTCCAGGGGGTCCGGGGCTACACCTTC.

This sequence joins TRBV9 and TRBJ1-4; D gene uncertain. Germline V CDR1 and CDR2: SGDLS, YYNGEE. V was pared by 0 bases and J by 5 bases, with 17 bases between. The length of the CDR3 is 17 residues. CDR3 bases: TGTGCCAGCAGCGTAGGGGTAGGCATTACGGGGAATGAAAAACTGTTTTTT. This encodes CASSVGVGITGNEKLFF. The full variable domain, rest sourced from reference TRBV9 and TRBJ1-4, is DSGVTQTPKHLITATGQRVTLRCSPRSGDLSVYWYQQSLDQGLQFLIQYYNGEERAKGNILERFSAQQFPDLHSELNLSSLELGDSALYFCASSVGVGITGNEKLFFGSGTQLSVL.

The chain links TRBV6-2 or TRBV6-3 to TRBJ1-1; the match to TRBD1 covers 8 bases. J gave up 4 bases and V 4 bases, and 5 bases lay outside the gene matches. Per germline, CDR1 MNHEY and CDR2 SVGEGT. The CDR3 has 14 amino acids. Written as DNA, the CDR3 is TGTGCCAGCAGTTTCGACAGGGGTGGCACTGAAGCTTTCTTT. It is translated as CASSFDRGGTEAFF.

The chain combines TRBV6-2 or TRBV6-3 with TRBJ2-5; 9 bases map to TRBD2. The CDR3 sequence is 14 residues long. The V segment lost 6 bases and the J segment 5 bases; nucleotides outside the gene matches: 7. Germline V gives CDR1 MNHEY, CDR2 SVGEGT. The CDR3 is CASSRLAVRETQYF. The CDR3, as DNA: TGTGCCAGCAGCCGACTAGCGGTGAGGGAGACCCAGTACTTC.

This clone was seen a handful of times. CDR3 residues: CASSPLLLATGTDTQYF. The DNA of the CDR3 is TGTGCCAGCAGTCCCCTCCTACTAGCGACGGGCACAGATACGCAGTATTTT. The V call is TRBV6-6, the J call TRBJ2-3; 7 nucleotides line up with TRBD2. Per the germline V gene, CDR1 is MNHNY and CDR2 is SVGAGI (reference sequence). The CDR3 covers 17 residues. Trimming at V came to 5 bases and at J to 1 base, leaving 12 bases not matched to a gene.

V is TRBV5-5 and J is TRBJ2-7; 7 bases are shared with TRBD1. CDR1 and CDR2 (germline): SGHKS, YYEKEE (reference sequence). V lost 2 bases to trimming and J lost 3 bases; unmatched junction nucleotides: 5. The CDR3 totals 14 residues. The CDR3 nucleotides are TGTGCCAGCAGCTTACTACAGGGGAGCTACGAGCAGTACGTC. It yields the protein CASSLLQGSYEQYV.

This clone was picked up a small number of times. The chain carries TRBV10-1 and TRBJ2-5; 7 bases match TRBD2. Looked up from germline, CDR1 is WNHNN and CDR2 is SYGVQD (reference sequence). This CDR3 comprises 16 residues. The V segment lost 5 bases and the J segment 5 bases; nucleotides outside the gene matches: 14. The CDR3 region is CASSKRDSSRGETQYF. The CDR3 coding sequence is TGCGCCAGCAGTAAGCGGGACTCATCTCGTGGGGAGACCCAGTACTTC.